This T cell receptor beta chain was found in a study of T cells in Graves' hyperthyroidism and ophthalmopathy. RNA transcripts gave rise to amplified TCR beta CDR3 regions. The TCR CDR3 was amplified in a first-round RT-PCR using the HTBI primer set. TCRdb reprocessed the multiplex PCR reads with MiXCR, giving one entry per CDR3 protein. Among 300,000 to 400,000 distinct CDR3 sequences listed, 20% to 25% were seen once. The V and J ends lost 7 bases and 1 base, in that order; junction bases with no gene match: 2. The CDR3 consists of 14 residues. Findings of the study overall: The model predicted ophthalmopathy a median roughly 6.5 months before onset. Most thyroid clonotypes with frequency above 0.001 were detected in blood.

Extraction of PBMCs used under 13 ml of fresh peripheral blood. This clonotype was detected ten times or more. Its antigen remains unknown. What was sequenced was blood. The origin of this receptor is a woman aged 45-59 years with Graves' hyperthyroidism. This chain connects TRBV12-3 or TRBV12-4 to TRBJ2-3; 10 bases agree with TRBD1. The CDR3 here is CASKTGGGTDTQYF. As DNA, the CDR3 is TGTGCCAGCAAGACAGGGGGCGGCACAGATACGCAGTATTTT.